The present entry profiles one T cell receptor (beta chain) with its context. These data come from a study of shared clonotypes between healthy human individuals. This CDR3 comprises 15 residues. The germline CDR1 and CDR2 sequences are MNHEY and SMNVEV (reference sequence). Trimming removed 2 bases from V and 0 bases from J, with 7 bases in between. Profiling relied on immunoSEQ multiplex PCR, and the TCRdb table lists in-frame clones only, not all of them. Of 2 million to 2.5 million clones listed, about 95% are singletons. Naive CD8 cells, CD45RO-negative and positively selected for CCR7, excluded terminally differentiated effector memory CD45RA+ cells.

The sequenced material came from naive CD8+ T cells sorted from blood. This sequence joins TRBV27 and TRBJ1-4; tentatively, D is TRBD1 (5 bases). This clonotype originated in a man younger than 35 in good health. As DNA, the CDR3 is TGTGCCAGCAGTTTACAGGGACCAACTAATGAAAAACTGTTTTTT. Its protein product is CASSLQGPTNEKLFF. The whole variable domain, filled in from reference TRBV27 and TRBJ1-4, reads EAQVTQNPRYLITVTGKKLTVTCSQNMNHEYMSWYRQDPGLGLRQIYYSMNVEVTDKGDVPEGYKVSRKEKRNFPLILESPSPNQTSLYFCASSLQGPTNEKLFFGSGTQLSVL.